Below are 7 T cell receptor beta chains sequenced from a single sample in a study of blood T cell repertoires in COVID-19. Method: immunoSEQ multiplex PCR; TCRdb's copy keeps in-frame clones and lacks some. The data hold 150,000 or so clones, with over 75% observed a single time. Sequencing input: peripheral blood. The origin of the receptors is a woman in her 40s with acute or convalescent COVID-19.

The DNA of the CDR3 is TGTGCCTGGAGTCTCGGACTGTATAATGAGCAGTTCTTC. Its translation: CAWSLGLYNEQFF. V is TRBV30 and J is TRBJ2-1; D might be TRBD2 (5 bases). CDR1 is GTSNPN, CDR2 SVGIG, per germline (reference sequence). V dropped 2 bases and J dropped 7 bases, with 12 bases sitting between them. The CDR3 length is 13 residues.

The V call is TRBV5-8, the J call TRBJ1-3; 11 bases are a match to TRBD1. The trim removed 4 bases at V and 7 bases at J, leaving 4 bases unmatched. The length of the CDR3 is 14 residues. Germline values: CDR1 SGHTS, CDR2 YDEGEE. CDR3 DNA sequence: TGTGCCAGCAGCCGCCGGGACAGGGGGAACACCATATATTTT. This codes for CASSRRDRGNTIYF.

The rearrangement joins TRBV28 to TRBJ2-1, with 7 bases matching TRBD2. The germline V gene encodes CDR1 MDHEN and CDR2 SYDVKM. CDR3 length: 14 amino acids. V trimming: 3 bases; J trimming: 5 bases; junction bases outside the gene matches: 4. The CDR3 nucleotides read TGTGCCAGCAGTTTTACCGGGACTAACAATGAGCAGTTCTTC. Protein product: CASSFTGTNNEQFF.

The rearrangement joins TRBV9 to TRBJ1-6, with D unclear. The CDR3 has 13 residues. Trimming removed 0 bases from V and 13 bases from J, with 11 bases in between. Per germline, CDR1 SGDLS and CDR2 YYNGEE. The CDR3 loop is CASSVVESGPLHF. As DNA, the CDR3 is TGTGCCAGCAGCGTAGTAGAAAGCGGGCCCCTCCACTTT.

This clone has just one count. The chain joins TRBV25-1 to TRBJ2-2, with D possibly being TRBD1 (6 bases). With 4 bases removed from V and 9 bases from J, the gap between germline ends came to 12 bases. Germline loops: CDR1 MGHDK, CDR2 SYGVNS. CDR3 size: 13 residues. CDR3 in amino acids: CASSGVGGRELFF. The DNA for the CDR3 is TGTGCCAGCAGTGGGGTTGGGGGCAGGGAGCTGTTTTTT.

The V call is TRBV28, the J call TRBJ2-2; 7 nucleotides agree with TRBD2. Germline loops: CDR1 MDHEN, CDR2 SYDVKM. V shed 5 bases, J shed 2 bases, and the junction held 8 bases outside the gene matches. This CDR3 has 16 amino acids. The CDR3 sequence: CASSPLGGGNTGELFF. As DNA, the CDR3 is TGTGCCAGCAGTCCCCTTGGGGGGGGTAACACCGGGGAGCTGTTTTTT.

Points on this clone: The junction departs from germline at one end; a sequencing error may be responsible. The chain employs TRBV3-1 (or the pseudogene TRBV3-2) and TRBJ2-1; 9 bases map to TRBD1. This CDR3 has 13 residues. Germline CDR1 reads LGHDT; CDR2 reads YNNKEL (reference sequence). DNA for the CDR3: TGCAAGAAACGGGACAGGGCTCACAATGAGCAGTTCTTC. The encoded protein is CKKRDRAHNEQFF.